These T cell receptor beta chains were read from a single sample in a study of lymphopenia after photon versus proton radiotherapy. Method: immunoSEQ multiplex PCR; TCRdb's copy keeps in-frame clones and lacks some. The data contain 70,000 or so clones, approximately 90% of them singletons. Sequencing was performed on peripheral blood, taken from a patient treated with photon-based radiotherapy. Receptors were obtained from a woman aged 65 to 85 with pancreatic cancer. CDR3s include the opening cysteine and the closing phenylalanine or tryptophan. D genes are given only for firm matches. Part of the rows lack a size; the others show once, few, many or a class for expanded clones.

clone_size,j_call,d_call,v_call,cdr3_aa,cdr3_nt
-,TRBJ1-5,-,TRBV9,CASSVDGSPNQPQHF,TGTGCCAGCAGCGTAGATGGCAGCCCAAATCAGCCCCAGCATTTT
-,TRBJ2-7,TRBD1,TRBV7-9,CASIRGDSSYEQYF,TGTGCCAGCATCCGAGGGGACAGTTCCTACGAGCAGTACTTC
-,TRBJ2-3,TRBD2,TRBV7-8,CASSREGIDTQYF,TGTGCCAGCAGCAGGGAGGGAATAGATACGCAGTATTTT
-,TRBJ2-2,-,TRBV29-1,CSGKQGRDTGELFF,TGCAGCGGGAAACAGGGAAGGGACACCGGGGAGCTGTTTTTT
-,TRBJ2-7,-,TRBV18,CASSQGQSSLLREQYF,TGTGCCAGCTCACAGGGCCAGTCCAGTCTCCTCCGCGAGCAGTACTTC
once,TRBJ1-5,-,TRBV21-1,CASTAGDREGQPQHF,TGTGCCAGCACTGCAGGGGACAGGGAAGGCCAGCCCCAGCATTTT
-,TRBJ2-2,-,TRBV11-1,CASSLARATGELFF,TGTGCCAGCAGCTTAGCGCGAGCCACCGGGGAGCTGTTTTTT
-,TRBJ1-4,TRBD1,TRBV5-1,CASSSDLTGGSEKLFF,TGCGCCAGCAGTTCGGACCTGACAGGGGGCAGTGAAAAACTGTTTTTT
once,TRBJ1-4,-,TRBV12-5,CASGLVPNEKLFF,TGTGCTAGTGGTTTGGTACCAAATGAAAAACTGTTTTTT
-,TRBJ2-2,-,TRBV2,CASSEAGTNTGELFF,TGTGCCAGCAGTGAAGCCGGGACGAACACCGGGGAGCTGTTTTTT
-,TRBJ2-2,-,TRBV6-5,CASSYPGAGELFF,TGTGCCAGCAGTTATCCCGGCGCCGGGGAGCTGTTTTTT
medium-sized,TRBJ2-7,-,TRBV5-1,CASSFRESSGEQYF,TGCGCCAGCAGCTTCAGGGAAAGTTCGGGCGAGCAGTACTTC
-,TRBJ2-7,-,TRBV7-8,CASSLESGGGLWEQYF,TGTGCCAGCAGCTTAGAGTCGGGAGGGGGCTTGTGGGAGCAGTACTTC
-,TRBJ2-1,TRBD2,TRBV4-1,CASSRGDGGRSYNEQFF,TGCGCCAGCAGCCGAGGAGATGGCGGGAGGTCCTACAATGAGCAGTTCTTC
-,TRBJ2-7,TRBD2,TRBV6-1,CASSDLASGTSGRGYEQYF,TGTGCCAGCAGTGATCTCGCATCAGGGACTAGCGGGAGAGGCTACGAGCAGTACTTC
-,TRBJ2-2,-,TRBV2,CASSEGYFPGGELFF,TGTGCCAGCAGTGAAGGTTACTTCCCGGGCGGGGAGCTGTTTTTT
-,TRBJ2-1,TRBD2,TRBV18,CASSLGPGLAGVEQFF,TGTGCCAGCTCACTTGGTCCGGGACTAGCGGGAGTGGAGCAGTTCTTC
-,TRBJ2-2,-,TRBV11-3,CASSLGDANTGELFF,TGTGCCAGCAGCTTAGGGGACGCGAACACCGGGGAGCTGTTTTTT
-,TRBJ1-3,-,TRBV9,CASSVGMRGNTIYF,TGTGCCAGCAGCGTGGGGATGAGGGGAAACACCATATATTTT
-,TRBJ2-2,TRBD1,TRBV2,CASNGQGDTGELFF,TGTGCCAGCAACGGACAGGGGGACACCGGGGAGCTGTTTTTT
once,TRBJ2-1,TRBD1,TRBV5-1,CASSETGDSSYNEQFF,TGCGCCAGCAGCGAAACCGGGGACAGCTCCTACAATGAGCAGTTCTTC
-,TRBJ2-2,TRBD1,TRBV18,CASSLGQGGTGELFF,TGTGCCAGCTCACTCGGACAGGGAGGCACCGGGGAGCTGTTTTTT
-,TRBJ1-5,TRBD1,TRBV28,CASSFTDRGLYQPQHF,TGTGCCAGCAGTTTCACAGACAGGGGGCTATATCAGCCCCAGCATTTT
-,TRBJ1-2,-,TRBV28,CASTSTAGAYYGYTF,TGTGCCAGCACCTCCACTGCAGGCGCTTACTATGGCTACACCTTC
-,TRBJ2-1,TRBD2,TRBV7-9,CASSLSGRFYNEQFF,TGTGCCAGCAGCTTAAGCGGGAGGTTTTACAATGAGCAGTTCTTC
-,TRBJ2-7,TRBD2,TRBV19,CASSPRLAGGAYEQYF,TGTGCCAGTAGTCCCCGACTAGCGGGAGGCGCCTACGAGCAGTACTTC
-,TRBJ2-1,TRBD2,TRBV5-6,CASSSSGSGYNEQFF,TGTGCCAGCAGCTCTAGCGGGAGCGGGTACAATGAGCAGTTCTTC
once,TRBJ2-1,TRBD1,TRBV27,CASSRPPGQGRDEQFF,TGTGCCAGCAGTCGCCCTCCGGGACAGGGACGCGATGAGCAGTTCTTC
-,TRBJ2-1,TRBD1,TRBV7-2,CASSLGAAGGWNEQFF,TGTGCCAGCAGCTTAGGCGCGGCAGGGGGTTGGAATGAGCAGTTCTTC
-,TRBJ1-2,-,TRBV19,CASSIDLRDGYTF,TGTGCCAGTAGTATAGATCTGCGGGACGGCTACACCTTC
-,TRBJ2-7,TRBD1,TRBV11-3,CASSATGVQQYF,TGTGCCAGCAGCGCGACAGGGGTTCAGCAGTACTTC
few,TRBJ2-7,TRBD1,TRBV5-1,CASQTGVEQYF,TGCGCCAGCCAAACAGGGGTCGAGCAGTACTTC
-,TRBJ2-1,-,TRBV7-9,CASSSYLDADEQFF,TGTGCCAGCAGCTCATATTTGGACGCCGATGAGCAGTTCTTC
once,TRBJ2-2,-,TRBV7-8,CASSLDPGKSGELFF,TGTGCCAGCAGCTTAGACCCAGGAAAATCCGGGGAGCTGTTTTTT
once,TRBJ1-5,TRBD1,TRBV7-3,CASSIDRGQPQHF,TGTGCCAGCAGCATAGACAGGGGTCAGCCCCAGCATTTT
-,TRBJ2-2,TRBD1,TRBV5-4,CASRTGTGHTGELFF,TGTGCCAGCAGGACCGGGACAGGGCACACCGGGGAGCTGTTTTTT
-,TRBJ2-1,TRBD2,TRBV18,CASSPGTSRSEQFF,TGTGCCAGCTCACCAGGGACTAGCAGATCTGAGCAGTTCTTC
-,TRBJ2-7,-,TRBV7-9,CASSGRRREAHEQYF,TGTGCCAGCAGCGGACGGCGCAGGGAGGCGCACGAGCAGTACTTC
-,TRBJ2-3,-,TRBV28,CASTKAAARSDTQYF,TGTGCCAGCACAAAAGCGGCGGCAAGGTCAGATACGCAGTATTTT
-,TRBJ2-1,-,TRBV27,CASTSWRVDNEQFF,TGTGCCAGCACCTCGTGGAGGGTGGATAATGAGCAGTTCTTC